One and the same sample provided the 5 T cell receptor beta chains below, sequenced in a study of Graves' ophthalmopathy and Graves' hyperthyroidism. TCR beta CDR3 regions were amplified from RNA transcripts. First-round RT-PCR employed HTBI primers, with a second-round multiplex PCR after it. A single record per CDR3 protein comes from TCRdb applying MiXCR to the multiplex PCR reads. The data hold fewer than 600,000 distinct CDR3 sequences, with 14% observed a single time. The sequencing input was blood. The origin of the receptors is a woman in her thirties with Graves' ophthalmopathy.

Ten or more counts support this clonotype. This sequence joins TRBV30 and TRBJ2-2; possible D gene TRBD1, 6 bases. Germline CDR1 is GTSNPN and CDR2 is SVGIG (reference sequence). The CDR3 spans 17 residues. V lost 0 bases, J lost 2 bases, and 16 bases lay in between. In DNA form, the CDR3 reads TGTGCCTGGAGTGTCGAACCCCCAGGGGCTAACACCGGGGAGCTGTTTTTT. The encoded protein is CAWSVEPPGANTGELFF.

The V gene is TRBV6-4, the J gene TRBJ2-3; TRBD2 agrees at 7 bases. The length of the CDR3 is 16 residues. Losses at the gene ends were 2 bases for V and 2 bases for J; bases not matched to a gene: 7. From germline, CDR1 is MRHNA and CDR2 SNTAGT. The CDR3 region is CASSDRGLGTTDTQYF. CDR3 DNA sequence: TGTGCCAGCAGTGACCGCGGACTAGGAACCACAGATACGCAGTATTTT.

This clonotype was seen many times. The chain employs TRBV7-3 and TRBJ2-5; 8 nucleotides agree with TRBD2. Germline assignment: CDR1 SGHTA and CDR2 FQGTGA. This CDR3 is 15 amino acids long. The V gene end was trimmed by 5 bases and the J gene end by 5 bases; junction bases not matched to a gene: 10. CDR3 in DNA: TGTGCCAGCAGCGTATCGGGAGGGTCGTCGGAGACCCAGTACTTC. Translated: CASSVSGGSSETQYF.

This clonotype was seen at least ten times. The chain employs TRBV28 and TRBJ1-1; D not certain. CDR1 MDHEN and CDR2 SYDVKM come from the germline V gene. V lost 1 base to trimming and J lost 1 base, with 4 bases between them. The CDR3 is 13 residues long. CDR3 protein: CASSLSRNTEAFF. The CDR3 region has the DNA TGTGCCAGCAGTTTATCAAGGAACACTGAAGCTTTCTTT.

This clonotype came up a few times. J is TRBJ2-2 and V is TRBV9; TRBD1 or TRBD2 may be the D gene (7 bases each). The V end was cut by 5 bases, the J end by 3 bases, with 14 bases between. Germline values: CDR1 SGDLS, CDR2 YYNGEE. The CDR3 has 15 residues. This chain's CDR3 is CASRGDSGDTGELFF. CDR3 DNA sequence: TGTGCCAGCAGGGGGGACAGCGGGGACACCGGGGAGCTGTTTTTT.